This TCR beta chain was documented in a study of cytomegalovirus exposure and HLA in healthy donors. General study results and limits: Cytomegalovirus status was reportedly diagnosed by the classifier with high sensitivity and specificity.

As for this clone: The antigen is undetermined.

The data were produced by immunoSEQ multiplex PCR, yet TCRdb's version contains in-frame clones alone and is incomplete. The repertoire holds 120,000 or so clones, approximately 95% seen once, with 1.7% in the top ten. The source material was PBMCs. The clonotype originates from a man younger than 30 in good health and CMV-seronegative.

The CDR3 region is CASSYSLQANNEQFF. CDR3 DNA sequence: TGTGCCAGCAGTTACTCGCTACAGGCTAACAATGAGCAGTTCTTC. V is TRBV6-6 and J is TRBJ2-1; D possibly corresponds to TRBD1 (5 bases). V was shortened by 0 bases and J by 5 bases, with 11 bases between the two germline ends. This CDR3 has 15 amino acids. CDR1 is MNHNY and CDR2 is SVGAGI in the germline V gene (reference sequence).